This passage covers 20 T cell receptor beta chains from one sample sequenced in a study of early T cells in non-severe SARS-CoV-2 infection. TCRdb re-derived calls from the 5' RACE reads in MiXCR, one entry per CDR3 protein. This table holds 61,000 or so distinct CDR3 sequences, 12% found once. The sequences come from whole blood, collected at baseline. All receptors come from an adult who was a healthcare worker with PCR-confirmed SARS-CoV-2 infection or an uninfected control (not recorded which). The donor label of this sample is uncertain.

In its sample, this clonotype was seen a few times. This chain uses TRBV5-1 with TRBJ1-1, with D hard to call. Per the germline V gene, CDR1 is SGHRS and CDR2 is YFSETQ. V lost 0 bases to trimming and J lost 4 bases, with 13 bases between them. CDR3 length equals 15 residues. CDR3 protein: CASSLDAGEVTEAFF. DNA of the CDR3: TGCGCCAGCAGCTTGGATGCGGGTGAGGTCACTGAAGCTTTCTTT.

The chain combines TRBV2 with TRBJ1-1; D remains unclear. The CDR3 extends over 15 amino acids. V was trimmed by 2 bases and J by 2 bases, leaving 12 bases between them. The V gene's germline CDR1 is SNHLY and CDR2 FYNNEI. CDR3 sequence: CASSESAEDNTEAFF. Here the CDR3 DNA reads TGTGCCAGCAGTGAAAGCGCAGAAGATAACACTGAAGCTTTCTTT.

This clonotype was picked up many times. The chain carries TRBV7-2 and TRBJ2-4; perhaps TRBD2 as D (6 bases). Germline V gene lookup returns CDR1 SGHTA and CDR2 FQGNSA. The ends were cut back, 0 bases at V and 4 bases at J, with 10 bases in the middle. This CDR3 region has 15 residues. CDR3 sequence reads: CASSLATGTKNIQYF. CDR3 in DNA: TGTGCCAGCAGCTTAGCAACCGGGACTAAAAACATTCAGTACTTC. The whole variable domain, remainder taken from reference TRBV7-2 and TRBJ2-4, is GAGVSQSPSNKVTEKGKDVELRCDPISGHTALYWYRQSLGQGLEFLIYFQGNSAPDKSGLPSDRFSAERTGGSVSTLTIQRTQQEDSAVYLCASSLATGTKNIQYFGAGTRLSVL.

This clonotype was observed many times. The chain couples TRBV20-1 to TRBJ1-4, with 7 bases fitting TRBD1. V shed 0 bases, J shed 6 bases, and the junction held 10 bases outside the gene matches. Per the germline V gene, CDR1 is DFQATT and CDR2 is SNEGSKA (reference sequence). This CDR3 comprises 16 residues. The CDR3, as DNA: TGCAGTGCTAGAGAGACAGGGAGCCTCCTATATGAAAAACTGTTTTTT. Protein sequence: CSARETGSLLYEKLFF.

This clonotype was picked up a small number of times. This chain uses TRBV3-1 with TRBJ1-1, with TRBD1 matching 9 bases. The germline gives CDR1 LGHDT, CDR2 YNNKEL (reference sequence). This CDR3 region has 15 residues. The ends lost 4 bases at V and 6 bases at J; junction bases unmatched: 9. The CDR3 DNA sequence: TGTGCCAGCAGCCGCCAGACAGGGGGGACATCTGAAGCTTTCTTT. This gives the protein CASSRQTGGTSEAFF. Looking up the rest from reference TRBV3-1 and TRBJ1-1 gives the full variable domain: DTAVSQTPKYLVTQMGNDKSIKCEQNLGHDTMYWYKQDSKKFLKIMFSYNNKELIINETVPNRFSPKSPDKAHLNLHINSLELGDSAVYFCASSRQTGGTSEAFFGQGTRLTVV.

The chain couples TRBV10-1 to TRBJ1-5; D is possibly TRBD1 (5 bases). Germline V gene sequence: CDR1 WNHNN, CDR2 SYGVQD (reference sequence). CDR3 length equals 13 residues. V was cut by 4 bases and J by 3 bases, with 7 bases left in between. The CDR3 here is CASSGTINQPQHF. CDR3 bases: TGCGCCAGCAGTGGGACAATCAATCAGCCCCAGCATTTT.

There are many counts of this clonotype. The chain is built from TRBV20-1 and TRBJ1-4; D may be TRBD1 (5 bases). Trimming took off 8 bases at V and 7 bases at J, with 23 bases between the two ends. CDR3 length equals 15 residues. Germline lookup yields CDR1 DFQATT and CDR2 SNEGSKA (reference sequence). The CDR3 loop is CSSRLLGTFPEKLFF. The DNA of the CDR3 is TGCAGTTCGAGACTCCTTGGGACTTTCCCTGAAAAACTGTTTTTT.

This clonotype was observed at least ten times. This rearrangement joins TRBV12-3 or TRBV12-4 to TRBJ1-4; maybe TRBD1 (5 bases). CDR3 size: 14 residues. V shed 5 bases and J shed 5 bases, with 12 bases lying between them. The chain's CDR3 is CASSLPGANEKLFF. In DNA, the CDR3 is TGTGCCAGCAGTCTTCCCGGGGCGAATGAAAAACTGTTTTTT.

This clonotype was seen a handful of times. The chain couples TRBV24-1 to TRBJ2-3; D unresolved. V lost 0 bases, J lost 5 bases, and 23 bases lay in between. Per the germline V gene, CDR1 is KGHDR and CDR2 is SFDVKD. There are 19 residues in the CDR3. DNA for the CDR3: TGTGCCACCAGTGATTTGCACGTTTCACGCCCAAACCCAGAAGATACGCAGTATTTT. Amino acid sequence: CATSDLHVSRPNPEDTQYF.

This clonotype was picked up many times. The chain uses TRBV27 and TRBJ2-3; TRBD1 might be the D (6 bases). Germline-derived CDR1 and CDR2 are MNHEY and SMNVEV (reference sequence). CDR3 size: 18 residues. The V end was cut by 5 bases, the J end by 0 bases, with 21 bases between. CDR3 amino acids: CASSQLPGAPLSTDTQYF. Here the CDR3 DNA reads TGTGCCAGCAGTCAACTCCCAGGGGCCCCACTAAGCACAGATACGCAGTATTTT.

This clonotype was seen only a few times. V usage is TRBV27 and J usage is TRBJ2-1; a weak D match, TRBD2 (5 bases). CDR3 length: 14 residues. V shed 5 bases and J shed 5 bases, with 13 bases lying between them. Looked up from germline, CDR1 is MNHEY and CDR2 is SMNVEV (reference sequence). The CDR3 is CASSPQPGNNEQFF. DNA of the CDR3: TGTGCCAGCAGTCCCCAGCCGGGGAACAATGAGCAGTTCTTC.

In its sample, this clonotype was seen a few times. This sequence joins TRBV7-6 and TRBJ1-1; D remains unclear. From germline, CDR1 is SGHVS and CDR2 FNYEAQ. The CDR3 contains 16 residues. The V end lost 5 bases, the J end lost 1 base, and 17 bases lay between the germline ends. This CDR3 reads CASSLRLLGENTEAFF. CDR3 coding DNA: TGTGCCAGCAGCCTCCGTCTTCTTGGGGAGAACACTGAAGCTTTCTTT.

This clonotype has more than one count but fewer than ten. V is TRBV5-4 and J is TRBJ1-1; D might be TRBD1 (6 bases). The germline V and J ends were trimmed by 4 bases and 2 bases, with 15 bases remaining between them. From germline, CDR1 is SGHNT and CDR2 YYREEE (reference sequence). The CDR3 totals 15 residues. CDR3 sequence: CASSLNRAINTEAFF. For the CDR3, the DNA is TGTGCCAGCAGCCTTAACAGGGCTATCAACACTGAAGCTTTCTTT.

The chain employs TRBV19 and TRBJ1-2, with unresolved D. This CDR3 spans 15 amino acids. Germline CDR1 LNHDA, CDR2 SQIVND (reference sequence). Trimming removed 5 bases from V and 1 base from J, with 14 bases in between. The CDR3 nucleotides are TGTGCCAGTAGTCCCGGCTTAGCTTATAACTATGGCTACACCTTC. It codes for CASSPGLAYNYGYTF. Filled out from reference TRBV19 and TRBJ1-2, the complete variable domain reads DGGITQSPKYLFRKEGQNVTLSCEQNLNHDAMYWYRQDPGQGLRLIYYSQIVNDFQKGDIAEGYSVSREKKESFPLTVTSAQKNPTAFYLCASSPGLAYNYGYTFGSGTRLTVV.

This clonotype was observed a few times. This sequence joins TRBV11-2 and TRBJ2-3; maybe TRBD2 (6 bases). CDR1 is SGHAT and CDR2 is FQNNGV in the germline V gene. This CDR3 is 21 amino acids long. The ends were cut back, 0 bases at V and 1 base at J, with 26 bases in the middle. The CDR3 reads CASSLDWVGRGTSVGTDTQYF. The CDR3 bases are TGTGCCAGCAGCTTAGATTGGGTCGGCCGGGGGACCTCCGTGGGCACAGATACGCAGTATTTT.

In this sample, this clonotype turned up a few times. The chain joins TRBV23-1 to TRBJ2-3; 10 nucleotides match TRBD2. TRBV23-1 is treated as an ORF (open reading frame) with a function not yet certain. V lost 7 bases, J lost 3 bases, and 13 bases stayed unmatched. The CDR3 length is 17 residues. In DNA form, the CDR3 reads TGCGCCAGCACCCAGGCACCTAGCGGGGGCTCAACAGATACGCAGTATTTT. Protein: CASTQAPSGGSTDTQYF.

This clonotype was recorded a few times. The junction differs from germline at one of its ends, possibly a read error. V gene TRBV7-3 combines with J gene TRBJ2-3, with TRBD1 matching 8 bases. Germline lookup yields CDR1 SGHTA and CDR2 FQGTGA. The CDR3 extends over 13 amino acids. CDR3 coding DNA: TGTGCCAGCAGCATAACAGGACAGGGCTCGCAGTATTTT. Encoded protein: CASSITGQGSQYF. Based on the CDR3 plus reference TRBV7-3 and TRBJ2-3, the full variable domain is GAGVSQTPSNKVTEKGKYVELRCDPISGHTALYWYRQSLGQGPEFLIYFQGTGAADDSGLPNDRFFAVRPEGSVSTLKIQRTERGDSAVYLCASSITGQGSQYFGPGTRLTVL.

This clonotype was observed a handful of times. The J gene is TRBJ2-1, the V gene TRBV29-1; no clear D gene. This CDR3 is built from 12 residues. V dropped 1 base and J dropped 4 bases, with 5 bases sitting between them. The germline V gene encodes CDR1 SQVTM and CDR2 ANQGSEA. As DNA, the CDR3 is TGCAGCGTTGAAGCCGTTTACAATGAGCAGTTCTTC. It yields the protein CSVEAVYNEQFF.

The chain carries TRBV7-2 and TRBJ2-3; no firm D call. Trimming took off 5 bases at V and 0 bases at J, with 9 bases between the two ends. Germline assignment: CDR1 SGHTA and CDR2 FQGNSA. This CDR3 is 14 amino acids long. The CDR3 nucleotides read TGTGCCAGCAGCCCCCGGTTAAGCACAGATACGCAGTATTTT. It codes for CASSPRLSTDTQYF.

This clonotype showed up just a few times. V is TRBV12-3 or TRBV12-4 and J is TRBJ1-4, with D perhaps TRBD1 (6 bases). The CDR3 consists of 14 residues. V was shortened by 6 bases and J by 8 bases, with 16 bases between the two germline ends. CDR3 loop: CASRLQGAGEKLFF. DNA of the CDR3: TGTGCCAGCAGACTACAGGGTGCAGGGGAAAAACTGTTTTTT.